Presented here are 28 T cell receptor beta chains from one specimen sequenced in a study of T cell responses to AZD1222 COVID-19 vaccine. TCRdb's table, derived via immunoSEQ multiplex PCR, lists solely in-frame clones and lacks some. The data show roughly 100,000 clones, around nine tenths seen once. This sample comprised peripheral blood, obtained on day 0 of AZD1222 vaccination. The receptors derive from an adult in good health.

The chain couples TRBV4-2 to TRBJ1-2; D unclear. Germline V gene lookup returns CDR1 LGHNA and CDR2 YNFKEQ. The CDR3 consists of 13 residues. With 0 bases removed from V and 7 bases from J, the gap between germline ends came to 9 bases. CDR3 loop: CASSQDEQTGYTF. In DNA, the CDR3 is TGTGCCAGCAGCCAAGATGAACAGACTGGCTACACCTTC.

V usage is TRBV7-2 and J usage is TRBJ2-2; TRBD1 aligns across 10 bases. CDR3 length: 17 residues. CDR1 is SGHTA, CDR2 FQGNSA, per germline. Losses at the gene ends were 4 bases for V and 4 bases for J; bases not matched to a gene: 9. The CDR3 DNA reads TGTGCCAGCAGCTCCTTTTTGAGGACAGGGGGCACCGGGGAGCTGTTTTTT. It specifies CASSSFLRTGGTGELFF.

Here the CDR3 reads CASSSYQGADSNQPQHF. The CDR3 DNA sequence: TGTGCCAGCAGCTCTTACCAGGGCGCGGATAGCAATCAGCCCCAGCATTTT. The chain carries TRBV7-9 and TRBJ1-5, with a tentative D call TRBD1 (5 bases). V lost 4 bases to trimming and J lost 0 bases, with 16 bases between them. The CDR3 consists of 17 residues. Looked up from germline, CDR1 is SEHNR and CDR2 is FQNEAQ (reference sequence).

V usage is TRBV20-1 and J usage is TRBJ2-3; 9 bases map to TRBD2. CDR3 length: 15 amino acids. With 3 bases clipped from V and 2 bases from J, the junction kept 6 bases outside the gene matches. Germline V lookup: CDR1 DFQATT, CDR2 SNEGSKA (reference sequence). CDR3 region: CSASLLAGFTDTQYF. CDR3 sequence (DNA): TGCAGTGCTAGTCTTCTAGCGGGATTCACAGATACGCAGTATTTT.

The chain has TRBV5-1 and TRBJ1-3, with TRBD1 identical over 10 bases. CDR1 and CDR2 from the germline V gene are SGHRS and YFSETQ. J gave up 2 bases and V 3 bases, and 14 bases lay outside the gene matches. The CDR3 sequence is 19 residues long. CDR3 residues: CASSWNSPGQGKPGNTIYF. In nucleotides, the CDR3 is TGCGCCAGCAGCTGGAATAGTCCGGGACAGGGGAAGCCTGGAAACACCATATATTTT.

The chain carries TRBV29-1 and TRBJ1-2, with D hard to call. CDR1 and CDR2 from the germline V gene are SQVTM and ANQGSEA. The CDR3 is made up of 10 amino acids. The germline V and J ends were trimmed by 6 bases and 8 bases, with 10 bases remaining between them. In DNA form, the CDR3 reads TGCAGCGTCTATAAGTCGGGCTACACCTTC. It yields the protein CSVYKSGYTF.

This chain uses TRBV14 with TRBJ2-7; 9 bases agree with TRBD2. Trimming removed 1 base from V and 3 bases from J; junction bases left unmatched: 4. The CDR3 is made up of 15 amino acids. Germline CDR1 SGHDN, CDR2 FVKESK. The CDR3 region is CASSQGLAGIYEQYF. The CDR3 bases are TGTGCCAGCAGCCAAGGGCTAGCGGGGATCTACGAGCAGTACTTC.

V and J are TRBV5-4 and TRBJ1-1; a weak D match, TRBD1 (5 bases). V shed 2 bases and J shed 1 base, with 12 bases lying between them. This CDR3 is 15 amino acids long. The germline V gene has CDR1 SGHNT and CDR2 YYREEE (reference sequence). The CDR3 nucleotides read TGTGCCAGCAGCTTTGGTACAGGAGGGAACACTGAAGCTTTCTTT. This gives the protein CASSFGTGGNTEAFF.

The J gene is TRBJ2-2, the V gene TRBV29-1; 9 bases are a match to TRBD1. Germline V gives CDR1 SQVTM, CDR2 ANQGSEA. The CDR3 has 15 residues. With V trimmed by 5 bases and J by 7 bases, 11 bases remained unmatched. Here the CDR3 reads CSVFPRQGVFGELFF. CDR3 bases: TGCAGCGTTTTCCCTAGACAGGGGGTTTTCGGGGAGCTGTTTTTT.

As DNA, the CDR3 is TGTGCCAGCAGCGATCGTAGGACTAGCGGCTACACCTTC. It codes for CASSDRRTSGYTF. The chain employs TRBV6-2 or TRBV6-3 and TRBJ1-2, with D unclear. V gave up 6 bases and J gave up 8 bases, with 16 bases separating them. Looked up from germline, CDR1 is MNHEY and CDR2 is SVGEGT. The CDR3 covers 13 residues.

This chain joins TRBV4-1 and TRBJ1-5; D is undetermined. The ends were cut back, 4 bases at V and 0 bases at J, with 13 bases in the middle. The germline V gene has CDR1 MGHRA and CDR2 YSYEKL. The length of the CDR3 is 16 residues. For the CDR3, the DNA is TGCGCCAGCAGCCGGACGGAGGCCAATAGCAATCAGCCCCAGCATTTT. Protein: CASSRTEANSNQPQHF.

The CDR3 spells CASNSQGAQNYGYTF. In DNA form, the CDR3 reads TGTGCCAGCAATTCCCAGGGGGCTCAGAACTATGGCTACACCTTC. The chain uses TRBV28 and TRBJ1-2, with TRBD1 matching over 8 bases. Germline CDR1 MDHEN, CDR2 SYDVKM. This CDR3 comprises 15 residues. The V gene end was trimmed by 7 bases and the J gene end by 2 bases; junction bases not matched to a gene: 9.

This clone was picked up one time. This chain links TRBV5-5 with TRBJ1-2; D is unresolved. Germline V gives CDR1 SGHKS, CDR2 YYEKEE (reference sequence). The length of the CDR3 is 14 residues. Trimming cost V 0 bases and J 4 bases, with 10 bases left between them. The chain's CDR3 is CASSLEMDIYGYTF. The CDR3 bases are TGTGCCAGCAGCTTGGAGATGGATATCTATGGCTACACCTTC. Looking up the rest from reference TRBV5-5 and TRBJ1-2 gives the full variable domain: DAGVTQSPTHLIKTRGQQVTLRCSPISGHKSVSWYQQVLGQGPQFIFQYYEKEERGRGNFPDRFSARQFPNYSSELNVNALLLGDSALYLCASSLEMDIYGYTFGSGTRLTVV.

This clone has only one observation. Compared with germline, one end of the junction differs, possibly owing to a read error. This chain joins TRBV5-5 and TRBJ1-6; no clear D. The length of the CDR3 is 11 residues. CDR1 and CDR2 from the germline V gene are SGHKS and YYEKEE (reference sequence). CDR3 loop: CPSSYNSPLHF. The DNA of the CDR3 is TGTCCCAGCTCCTATAATTCACCCCTCCACTTT.

J is TRBJ2-3 and V is TRBV20-1, with no clear D. CDR3 length: 15 residues. Germline CDR1 DFQATT, CDR2 SNEGSKA (reference sequence). V lost 3 bases and J 0 bases, leaving 13 bases between the germline ends. CDR3 sequence (DNA): TGCAGTGCTAGTGACTCCTACTTTAGCACAGATACGCAGTATTTT. It codes for CSASDSYFSTDTQYF.

V usage is TRBV18 and J usage is TRBJ1-1; TRBD1 might be the D (5 bases). Germline V gene data show CDR1 as KGHSH and CDR2 as LQKENI. The CDR3 covers 15 residues. Trimming removed 4 bases from V and 5 bases from J, with 17 bases in between. The CDR3 sequence is CASSQTDIQNTEAFF. DNA for the CDR3: TGTGCCAGCTCACAGACAGATATACAGAATACTGAAGCTTTCTTT.

The J gene is TRBJ2-3, the V gene TRBV7-9, with 11 bases lining up with TRBD2. The CDR3 has 16 residues. The V gene end was trimmed by 3 bases and the J gene end by 2 bases; junction bases not matched to a gene: 4. Germline CDR1 reads SEHNR; CDR2 reads FQNEAQ (reference sequence). This chain's CDR3 is CASSFLAGGFTDTQYF. CDR3 in DNA: TGTGCCAGCAGCTTTCTAGCGGGGGGATTCACAGATACGCAGTATTTT.

V and J are TRBV24-1 and TRBJ2-1, with D possibly being TRBD1 or TRBD2 (5 bases each). Germline values: CDR1 KGHDR, CDR2 SFDVKD. This CDR3 is built from 15 residues. The V end lost 2 bases, the J end lost 8 bases, and 15 bases lay between the germline ends. The CDR3 loop is CATSDSVGVGDEQFF. The CDR3 DNA follows: TGTGCCACCAGTGATTCCGTGGGAGTGGGGGATGAGCAGTTCTTC.

The V gene is TRBV27, the J gene TRBJ2-3, with D perhaps TRBD2 (5 bases). Germline assignment: CDR1 MNHEY and CDR2 SMNVEV (reference sequence). V gave up 1 base and J gave up 1 base, with 12 bases separating them. The CDR3 is made up of 16 amino acids. CDR3 bases: TGTGCCAGCAGTTTATTTCCCAAGAGGGGCACAGATACGCAGTATTTT. As protein: CASSLFPKRGTDTQYF.

This chain joins TRBV28 and TRBJ1-5; 8 bases agree with TRBD1. The CDR3 has 15 amino acids. The germline V gene has CDR1 MDHEN and CDR2 SYDVKM. With 0 bases clipped from V and 6 bases from J, the junction kept 4 bases outside the gene matches. CDR3 DNA: TGTGCCAGCAGTTTATGGACAGGGGAAAGTCAGCCCCAGCATTTT. Its translation is CASSLWTGESQPQHF.

This chain uses TRBV6-5 with TRBJ1-4; possibly TRBD1 for D (5 bases). Trimming left V 5 bases short and J 5 bases short, with 15 bases between. The germline gives CDR1 MNHEY, CDR2 SVGAGI. The CDR3 totals 15 residues. The CDR3 region is CASSRIGVLNEKLFF. The CDR3 DNA is TGTGCCAGCAGTCGAATAGGGGTCTTGAATGAAAAACTGTTTTTT.

The chain carries TRBV11-2 and TRBJ1-3; D is uncertain. Germline assignment: CDR1 SGHAT and CDR2 FQNNGV. V lost 8 bases to trimming and J lost 4 bases, with 18 bases between them. This CDR3 is 15 amino acids long. The CDR3 DNA is TGTGCCAGCGGCGAAAGAGCGGGAGGGGGAAACACCATATATTTT. Amino acids: CASGERAGGGNTIYF.

The CDR3 sequence: CASSPPGLSSPLHF. The CDR3 DNA follows: TGTGCCAGCTCACCCCCAGGGTTGAGTTCACCCCTCCACTTT. The rearrangement links TRBV18 to TRBJ1-6; D perhaps matches TRBD1 (5 bases). CDR1 is KGHSH and CDR2 is LQKENI in the germline V gene. The CDR3 length is 14 residues. The V end lost 3 bases, the J end lost 9 bases, and 12 bases lay between the germline ends.

This sequence joins TRBV6-5 and TRBJ1-1; D is perhaps TRBD1 (5 bases). Trimming cost V 7 bases and J 0 bases, with 9 bases left between them. Germline-derived CDR1 and CDR2 are MNHEY and SVGAGI. CDR3 length: 13 residues. CDR3 loop: CASKWGVNTEAFF. CDR3 DNA sequence: TGTGCCAGCAAGTGGGGGGTGAACACTGAAGCTTTCTTT.

The J gene is TRBJ2-3, the V gene TRBV10-3, with a weak D call TRBD2 (6 bases). V was clipped by 7 bases and J by 8 bases, with 16 bases between them. The CDR3 spans 13 residues. The germline V gene has CDR1 ENHRY and CDR2 SYGVKD. CDR3 bases: TGTGCCATCAACGGGGGAGACAGCCCTACGCAGTATTTT. Its protein product is CAINGGDSPTQYF.

The chain carries TRBV15 and TRBJ2-1, with TRBD2 matching over 10 bases. The V gene's germline CDR1 is LNHNV and CDR2 YYDKDF (reference sequence). V trimming: 10 bases; J trimming: 8 bases; junction bases outside the gene matches: 14. The length of the CDR3 is 15 residues. Here the CDR3 DNA reads TGTGCCAGCAAATACGGGACTAGCGCTTCGGATGAGCAGTTCTTC. Translated: CASKYGTSASDEQFF.

The gene calls are TRBV14 and TRBJ1-1; unclear D gene. There are 13 residues in the CDR3. The V gene's germline CDR1 is SGHDN and CDR2 FVKESK. V shed 0 bases and J shed 7 bases, with 9 bases lying between them. The CDR3 DNA reads TGTGCCAGCAGCCAAGAGAACAAGTATGAAGCTTTCTTT. Amino acids: CASSQENKYEAFF. The variable domain in full, with the rest retrieved from reference TRBV14 and TRBJ1-1, is EAGVTQFPSHSVIEKGQTVTLRCDPISGHDNLYWYRRVMGKEIKFLLHFVKESKQDESGMPNNRFLAERTGGTYSTLKVQPAELEDSGVYFCASSQENKYEAFFGQGTRLTVV.

The V gene is TRBV9, the J gene TRBJ1-5; D is unresolved. The germline V gene has CDR1 SGDLS and CDR2 YYNGEE. The CDR3 has 14 amino acids. Trimming left V 3 bases short and J 0 bases short, with 7 bases between. This CDR3 reads CASSAPFSNQPQHF. In DNA, the CDR3 is TGTGCCAGCAGCGCCCCGTTTAGCAATCAGCCCCAGCATTTT. The full variable domain, with the rest looked up from reference TRBV9 and TRBJ1-5, is DSGVTQTPKHLITATGQRVTLRCSPRSGDLSVYWYQQSLDQGLQFLIQYYNGEERAKGNILERFSAQQFPDLHSELNLSSLELGDSALYFCASSAPFSNQPQHFGDGTRLSIL.